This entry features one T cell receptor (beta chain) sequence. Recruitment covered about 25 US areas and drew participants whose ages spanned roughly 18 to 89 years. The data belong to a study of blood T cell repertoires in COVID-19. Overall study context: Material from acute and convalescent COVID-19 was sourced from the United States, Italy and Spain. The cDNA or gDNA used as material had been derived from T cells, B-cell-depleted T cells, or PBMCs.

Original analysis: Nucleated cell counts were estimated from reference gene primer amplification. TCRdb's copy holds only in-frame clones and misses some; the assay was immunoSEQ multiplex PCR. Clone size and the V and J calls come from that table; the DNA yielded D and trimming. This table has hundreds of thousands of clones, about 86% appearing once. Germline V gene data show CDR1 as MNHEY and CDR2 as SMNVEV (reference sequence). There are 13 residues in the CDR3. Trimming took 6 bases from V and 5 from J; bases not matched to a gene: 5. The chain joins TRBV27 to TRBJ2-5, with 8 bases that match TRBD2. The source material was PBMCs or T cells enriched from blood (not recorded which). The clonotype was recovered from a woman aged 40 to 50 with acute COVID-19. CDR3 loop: CASSPGGWETQYF. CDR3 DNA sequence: TGTGCCAGCAGCCCGGGGGGGTGGGAGACCCAGTACTTC.